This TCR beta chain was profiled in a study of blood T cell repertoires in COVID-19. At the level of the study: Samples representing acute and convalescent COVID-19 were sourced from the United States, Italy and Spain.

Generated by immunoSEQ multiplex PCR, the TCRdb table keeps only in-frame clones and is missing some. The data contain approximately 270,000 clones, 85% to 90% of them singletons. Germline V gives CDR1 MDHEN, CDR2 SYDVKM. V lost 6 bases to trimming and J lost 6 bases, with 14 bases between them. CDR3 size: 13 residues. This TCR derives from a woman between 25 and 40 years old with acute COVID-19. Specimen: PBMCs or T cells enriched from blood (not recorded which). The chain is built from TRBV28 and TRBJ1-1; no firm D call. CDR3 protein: CASSPGFSPEAFF. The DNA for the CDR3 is TGTGCCAGCAGCCCCGGTTTTTCCCCTGAAGCTTTCTTT.